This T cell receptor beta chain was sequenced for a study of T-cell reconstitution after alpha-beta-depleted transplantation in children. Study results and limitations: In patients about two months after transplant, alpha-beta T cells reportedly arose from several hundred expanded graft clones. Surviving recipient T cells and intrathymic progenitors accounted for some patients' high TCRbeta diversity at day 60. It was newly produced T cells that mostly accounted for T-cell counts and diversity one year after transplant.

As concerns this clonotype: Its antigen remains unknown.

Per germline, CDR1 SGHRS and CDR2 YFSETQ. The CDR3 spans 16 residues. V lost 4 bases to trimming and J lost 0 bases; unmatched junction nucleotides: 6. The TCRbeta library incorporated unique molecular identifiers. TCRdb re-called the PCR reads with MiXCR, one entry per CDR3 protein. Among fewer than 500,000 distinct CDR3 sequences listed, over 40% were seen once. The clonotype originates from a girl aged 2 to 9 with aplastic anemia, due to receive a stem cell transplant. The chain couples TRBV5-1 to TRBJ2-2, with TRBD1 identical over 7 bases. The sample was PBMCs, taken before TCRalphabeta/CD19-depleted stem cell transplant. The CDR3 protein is CASSVRDRSNTGELFF. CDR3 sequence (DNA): TGCGCCAGCAGCGTCCGGGACAGATCGAACACCGGGGAGCTGTTTTTT.